This T cell receptor (beta chain) appears in the sequencing data of a study of OX40 agonist ivuxolimab in advanced cancers. Study observations and caveats: There was clonal expansion of CD4+ and CD8+ blood T cells by week 6 at 0.1 to 3.0 mg/kg.

Measured with immunoSEQ multiplex PCR; TCRdb has only the in-frame clones, and not every one. This sample has about 68,000 clones; 90% to 95% occur once, and the top ten carry around 0.28%. The CDR3 sequence is 13 residues long. The germline V gene has CDR1 SNHLY and CDR2 FYNNEI. V was cut by 6 bases and J by 2 bases, with 10 bases left in between. Details on this clone: Its specificity is not known.

This sequence joins TRBV2 and TRBJ1-1; D is possibly TRBD1 (5 bases). The source material was CD4+ or CD8+ T cells sorted from blood, sampled in a trial of the OX40 agonist ivuxolimab. The origin of this receptor is an adult with an advanced solid tumor such as melanoma, head and neck, liver or kidney cancer. The CDR3 reads CASRRQGNTEAFF. The CDR3 coding sequence is TGTGCCAGCAGAAGGCAGGGTAACACTGAAGCTTTCTTT.